This is a list of T cell receptor beta chains from one sample in a study of early T cells in non-severe SARS-CoV-2 infection. TCRdb called the 5' RACE reads again in MiXCR, with one record for every CDR3 protein. Of 68,000 or so distinct CDR3 sequences listed, about an eighth are singletons. The material sequenced was whole blood. The receptors were gathered from an adult who was a healthcare worker with PCR-confirmed SARS-CoV-2 infection or an uninfected control (not recorded which). CDR3s include the opening cysteine and the closing phenylalanine or tryptophan. Each record gives: CDR3 DNA, CDR3 protein, clone size, J gene, V gene, D gene. The D gene is left open where the match is weak. Where a row states a size, it is once, few, many or the class of an expanded clone; other rows omit it.

TGTGCCAGCAGCTTAAGGTCAGGTGGCACCGGGGAGCTGTTTTTT	CASSLRSGGTGELFF	many	TRBJ2-2	TRBV11-2	NA
TGTGCCAGCTCACCTGGCGGGGGAGGCAATCAGCCCCAGCATTTT	CASSPGGGGNQPQHF	many	TRBJ1-5	TRBV18	NA
TGTGCCACCAGCCCCAGGAACTCGGACGAGCAGTACTTC	CATSPRNSDEQYF	many	TRBJ2-7	TRBV24-1	NA
TGTGCCAGCAGTGATAATGAGCAGTTCTTC	CASSDNEQFF	NA	TRBJ2-1	TRBV25-1	NA
TGCGCCAGCAGTGAGTCGCGGGAGCAGTACTTC	CASSESREQYF	NA	TRBJ2-7	TRBV10-2	NA
TGTGCCAGCAGCTTGGGAGGCTGGGATGAGCAGTTCTTC	CASSLGGWDEQFF	NA	TRBJ2-1	TRBV5-5	NA
TGTGCCAGCAGCTTGGAAGGTGCGGTGATGAACACTGAAGCTTTCTTT	CASSLEGAVMNTEAFF	many	TRBJ1-1	TRBV5-4	NA
TGCGCCAGCAGCCTAGGACTAGCTGTCTACGAGCAGTACTTC	CASSLGLAVYEQYF	once	TRBJ2-7	TRBV4-1	TRBD2
TGCGCCAGCAGCTTGGTCGAGGGGGCCCAAGAGACCCAGTACTTC	CASSLVEGAQETQYF	many	TRBJ2-5	TRBV5-1	TRBD1
TGCGCCAGCAGCCGCGGGGACAGGGCAAGTCATACGCAGTATTTT	CASSRGDRASHTQYF	few	TRBJ2-3	TRBV5-1	TRBD1
TGTGCCAGCAGTCCGTTAACAGGGGACCAAGAGACCCAGTACTTC	CASSPLTGDQETQYF	NA	TRBJ2-5	TRBV27	TRBD1
TGTGCCAGCAATCCTCGGGGAGACACTGAAGCTTTCTTT	CASNPRGDTEAFF	many	TRBJ1-1	TRBV6-6	NA
TGCGCCAGCAGCGTGGGACAGGGAAACACCGGGGAGCTGTTTTTT	CASSVGQGNTGELFF	many	TRBJ2-2	TRBV5-1	TRBD1
TGCGCCAGCAGCCAAGATAGAGAATACCCCTACGAGCAGTACTTC	CASSQDREYPYEQYF	many	TRBJ2-7	TRBV4-3	NA
TGTGCCAGCAGCTCAGGGGGCTGGACCGGGGAGCTGTTTTTT	CASSSGGWTGELFF	few	TRBJ2-2	TRBV5-4	TRBD1
TGCAGCGTTGGGGGCACCTATGGCACTGAAGCTTTCTTT	CSVGGTYGTEAFF	many	TRBJ1-1	TRBV29-1	NA
TGTGCCAGCAGCCCCCGGGACCTCCCCGAGCAGTACTTC	CASSPRDLPEQYF	many	TRBJ2-7	TRBV7-9	NA
TGTGCCAGCAGCGGTACCTCTAGGAACACTGAAGCTTTCTTT	CASSGTSRNTEAFF	NA	TRBJ1-1	TRBV9	NA
TGCGCCAGCAGCCAAGATGGGGGGACTATCCAAGAGACCCAGTACTTC	CASSQDGGTIQETQYF	many	TRBJ2-5	TRBV4-1	TRBD2
TGTGCCAGTAGTATCGACAGCTTCTCTAATGAAAAACTGTTTTTT	CASSIDSFSNEKLFF	many	TRBJ1-4	TRBV19	NA
TGTGCCAGCAGCTTTATTAGAGCAACTAATGAAAAACTGTTTTTT	CASSFIRATNEKLFF	many	TRBJ1-4	TRBV7-8	NA
TGCAGTGCTAGAGATCTTGCGGGGGGCCTCAATGAGCAGTTCTTC	CSARDLAGGLNEQFF	many	TRBJ2-1	TRBV20-1	TRBD2
TGCAGTGCCTACCGACAGGGCGGCACTGAAGCTTTCTTT	CSAYRQGGTEAFF	few	TRBJ1-1	TRBV20-1	TRBD1
TGTGCCAGCAGTTCTACAGTAGATTCACCCCTCCACTTT	CASSSTVDSPLHF	many	TRBJ1-6	TRBV12-3/TRBV12-4	NA
TGTGCCAGCAGCCCTCTCGGACAGCACCATCAGCCCCAGCATTTT	CASSPLGQHHQPQHF	NA	TRBJ1-5	TRBV11-3	NA
TGTGCCAGCAGCTTAGCGCCGACAGGGGTATTAGGGAACACCGGGGAGCTGTTTTTT	CASSLAPTGVLGNTGELFF	many	TRBJ2-2	TRBV7-2	TRBD1
TGTGCCAGCGGGGGGGACAGGTTTAATTCACCCCTCCACTTT	CASGGDRFNSPLHF	NA	TRBJ1-6	TRBV10-3	TRBD1
TGTGCTAGCAGCCCCGGACAGGGAATTGAAGCGAACACTGAAGCTTTCTTT	CASSPGQGIEANTEAFF	few	TRBJ1-1	TRBV7-7	TRBD1
TGTGCCAGCAGTTACCTCCAGGGGAGTAGCTATGGCTACACCTTC	CASSYLQGSSYGYTF	many	TRBJ1-2	TRBV6-5	NA
TGTGCCAGCAGTTTATCTCAGGGGAGCTACAATGAGCAGTTCTTC	CASSLSQGSYNEQFF	medium-sized	TRBJ2-1	TRBV27	NA
TGTGCCAGCGGCAGAAGGAACATTCAGTACTTC	CASGRRNIQYF	few	TRBJ2-4	TRBV2	NA
TGCGCCAGCAGCCAAGGACTGGCCCCATGGGGCGAGCAGTACTTC	CASSQGLAPWGEQYF	many	TRBJ2-7	TRBV4-3	NA